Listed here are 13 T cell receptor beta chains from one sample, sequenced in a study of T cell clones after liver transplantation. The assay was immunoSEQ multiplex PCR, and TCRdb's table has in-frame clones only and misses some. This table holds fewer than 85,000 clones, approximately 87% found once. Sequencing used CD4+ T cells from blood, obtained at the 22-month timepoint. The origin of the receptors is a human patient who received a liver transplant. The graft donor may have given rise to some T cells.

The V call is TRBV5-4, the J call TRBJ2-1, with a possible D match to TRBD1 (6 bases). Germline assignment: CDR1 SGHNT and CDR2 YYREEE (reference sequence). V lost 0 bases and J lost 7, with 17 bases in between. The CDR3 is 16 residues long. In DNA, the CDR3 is TGTGCCAGCAGCTTGGGAAAGGGGACAAGGAGGAATGAGCAGTTCTTC. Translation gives CASSLGKGTRRNEQFF. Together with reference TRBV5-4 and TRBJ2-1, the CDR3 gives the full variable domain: ETGVTQSPTHLIKTRGQQVTLRCSSQSGHNTVSWYQQALGQGPQFIFQYYREEENGRGNFPPRFSGLQFPNYSSELNVNALELDDSALYLCASSLGKGTRRNEQFFGPGTRLTVL.

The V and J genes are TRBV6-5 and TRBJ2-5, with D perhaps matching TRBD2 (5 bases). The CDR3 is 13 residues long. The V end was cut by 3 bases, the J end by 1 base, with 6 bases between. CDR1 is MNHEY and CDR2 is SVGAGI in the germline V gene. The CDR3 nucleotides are TGTGCCAGCAGTTATGAGGGCCAAGAGACCCAGTACTTC. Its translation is CASSYEGQETQYF.

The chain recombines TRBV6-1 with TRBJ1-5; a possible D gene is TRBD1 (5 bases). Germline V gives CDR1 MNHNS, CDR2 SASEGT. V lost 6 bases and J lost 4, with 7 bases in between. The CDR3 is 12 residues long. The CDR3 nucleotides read TGTGCCAGCAGGACAGCTAATCAGCCCCAGCATTTT. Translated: CASRTANQPQHF.

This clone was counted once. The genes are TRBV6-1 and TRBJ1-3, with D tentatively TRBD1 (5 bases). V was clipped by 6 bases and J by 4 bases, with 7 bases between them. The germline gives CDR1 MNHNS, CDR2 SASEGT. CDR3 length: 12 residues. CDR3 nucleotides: TGTGCCAGCAGGGGGGTAGGAAACACCATATATTTT. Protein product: CASRGVGNTIYF.

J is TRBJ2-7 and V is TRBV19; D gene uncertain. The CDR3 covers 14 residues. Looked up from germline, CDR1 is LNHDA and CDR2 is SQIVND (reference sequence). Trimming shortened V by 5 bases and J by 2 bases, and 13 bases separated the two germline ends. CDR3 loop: CASSQSWATYEQYF. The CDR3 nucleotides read TGTGCCAGTAGTCAATCGTGGGCCACCTACGAGCAGTACTTC.

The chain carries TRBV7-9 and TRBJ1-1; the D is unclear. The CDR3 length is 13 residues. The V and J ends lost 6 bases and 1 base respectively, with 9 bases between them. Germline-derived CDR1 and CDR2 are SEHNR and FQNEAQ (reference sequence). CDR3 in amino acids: CASRSDGNTEAFF. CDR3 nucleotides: TGTGCCAGCAGATCCGACGGGAACACTGAAGCTTTCTTT.

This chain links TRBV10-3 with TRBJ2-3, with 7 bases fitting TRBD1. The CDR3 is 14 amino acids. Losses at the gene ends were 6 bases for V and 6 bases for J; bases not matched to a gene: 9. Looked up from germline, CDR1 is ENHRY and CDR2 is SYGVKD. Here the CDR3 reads CAISPGQRSDTQYF. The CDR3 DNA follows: TGTGCCATCAGCCCGGGACAGCGATCCGATACGCAGTATTTT.

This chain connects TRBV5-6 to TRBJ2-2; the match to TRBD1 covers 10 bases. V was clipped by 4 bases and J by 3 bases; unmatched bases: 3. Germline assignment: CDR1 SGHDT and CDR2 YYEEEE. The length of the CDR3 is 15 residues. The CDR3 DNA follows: TGTGCCAGCAGCGACGGGACAGGGGACACCGGGGAGCTGTTTTTT. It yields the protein CASSDGTGDTGELFF.

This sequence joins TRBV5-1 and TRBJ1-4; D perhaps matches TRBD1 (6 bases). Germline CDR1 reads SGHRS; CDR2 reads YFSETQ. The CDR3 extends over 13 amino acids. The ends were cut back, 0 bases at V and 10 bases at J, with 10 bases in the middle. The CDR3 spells CASSLDGGAKLFF. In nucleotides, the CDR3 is TGCGCCAGCAGCTTGGATGGGGGGGCAAAACTGTTTTTT.

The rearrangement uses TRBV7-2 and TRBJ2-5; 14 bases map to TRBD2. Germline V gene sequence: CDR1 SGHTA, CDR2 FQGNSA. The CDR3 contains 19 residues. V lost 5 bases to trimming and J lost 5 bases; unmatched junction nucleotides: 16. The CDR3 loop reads CASSLRLAGGLKAAETQYF. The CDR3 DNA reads TGTGCCAGCAGCCTAAGACTAGCGGGAGGGCTAAAGGCGGCGGAGACCCAGTACTTC.

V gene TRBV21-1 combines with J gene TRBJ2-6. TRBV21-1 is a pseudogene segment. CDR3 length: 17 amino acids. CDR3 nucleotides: TGTGCCAGCTGGGATCGTGAATCCCGTACTGGGGCCAACGTCCTGACTTTC. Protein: CASWDRESRTGANVLTF.

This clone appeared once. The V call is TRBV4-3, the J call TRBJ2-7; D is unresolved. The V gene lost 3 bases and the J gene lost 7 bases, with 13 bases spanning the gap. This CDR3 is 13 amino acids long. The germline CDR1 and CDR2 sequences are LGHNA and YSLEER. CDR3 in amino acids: CASSQSVWREQYF. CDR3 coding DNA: TGCGCCAGCAGCCAGTCTGTTTGGAGAGAGCAGTACTTC.

The CDR3 region is CASSLEGFGPPLANYGYTF. CDR3 nucleotide sequence: TGTGCCAGCAGCTTAGAGGGTTTTGGGCCGCCGTTAGCTAACTATGGCTACACCTTC. The chain employs TRBV11-2 and TRBJ1-2; D remains ambiguous. The CDR3 length is 19 residues. Trimming shortened V by 0 bases and J by 0 bases, and 20 bases separated the two germline ends. CDR1 and CDR2 (germline): SGHAT, FQNNGV.